This entry lists 19 T cell receptor beta chains sequenced from one sample in a study of regulatory T cells in long-lasting Graves disease. For TCR beta, libraries came from iRepertoire HTBI primers and Arm-PCR of CDR3 regions. TCRdb reprocessed the multiplex PCR reads with MiXCR, giving one entry per CDR3 protein. The sample lists about 330,000 distinct CDR3 sequences; roughly 17% were seen once. Regarding time point: newly diagnosed GD, antithyroid drugs for less than 3 months. The TCR library used RNA extracted from PBMCs. This sample was also put to use in a study of T cells in Graves' hyperthyroidism and ophthalmopathy.

Sequencing was performed on peripheral blood mononuclear cells (PBMCs), taken at new diagnosis, from a patient treated with antithyroid drugs. The receptors come from a woman under 30 with Graves disease.

This clonotype was detected ten times or more. The chain combines TRBV6-1 with TRBJ2-1, with 7 positions matching TRBD1. This CDR3 is built from 15 residues. The V gene's germline CDR1 is MNHNS and CDR2 SASEGT. V shed 3 bases, J shed 4 bases, and the junction held 6 bases outside the gene matches. The DNA for the CDR3 is TGTGCCAGCAGTGAGAGGGGGCCTGAGTACAATGAGCAGTTCTTC. Its protein is CASSERGPEYNEQFF.

The sample holds many counts of this clonotype. The chain joins TRBV5-1 to TRBJ2-1; D possibly corresponds to TRBD1 (5 bases). Germline V gene sequence: CDR1 SGHRS, CDR2 YFSETQ. This CDR3 has 14 amino acids. V was cut by 3 bases and J by 3 bases, with 10 bases left in between. The CDR3 loop reads CASSWTDSYNEQFF. CDR3 DNA: TGCGCCAGCAGCTGGACCGACAGCTACAATGAGCAGTTCTTC.

This clonotype was found many times. The chain joins TRBV10-3 to TRBJ2-7; 9 bases line up with TRBD1. Germline CDR1 ENHRY, CDR2 SYGVKD. The junction had 6 bases not matched to a gene; V was cut back by 4 bases and J by 2 bases. This CDR3 spans 15 amino acids. CDR3 DNA sequence: TGTGCCATCAGTGGACGGACAGGGGAACCCTACGAGCAGTACTTC. Translation: CAISGRTGEPYEQYF.

This clonotype was detected once. V gene TRBV2 combines with J gene TRBJ1-6; D is perhaps TRBD1 (6 bases). This CDR3 comprises 17 residues. Between the trimmed V and J ends, which lost 6 bases and 4 bases, there was a span of 19 bases. Germline V lookup: CDR1 SNHLY, CDR2 FYNNEI. The CDR3 DNA reads TGTGCCAGCAGCTTAGTCACAGGGACCTCTTATAATTCACCCCTCCACTTT. Residues: CASSLVTGTSYNSPLHF. Together with reference TRBV2 and TRBJ1-6, the CDR3 gives the full variable domain: EPEVTQTPSHQVTQMGQEVILRCVPISNHLYFYWYRQILGQKVEFLVSFYNNEISEKSEIFDDQFSVERPDGSNFTLKIRSTKLEDSAMYFCASSLVTGTSYNSPLHFGNGTRLTVT.

The chain has TRBV9 and TRBJ2-2; 7 bases align to TRBD1. CDR1 and CDR2 (germline): SGDLS, YYNGEE. CDR3 length equals 14 residues. Losses at the gene ends were 0 bases for V and 6 bases for J; bases not matched to a gene: 2. Here the CDR3 reads CASSVATGAGELFF. CDR3 nucleotide sequence: TGTGCCAGCAGCGTAGCAACAGGGGCCGGGGAGCTGTTTTTT.

This clonotype was recorded at least ten times. V usage is TRBV28 and J usage is TRBJ2-5; 7 nucleotides line up with TRBD1. In germline, CDR1 is MDHEN, CDR2 SYDVKM. CDR3 length: 15 amino acids. After removal of 4 bases from V and 1 base from J, the junction contained 6 bases not matched to a gene. The CDR3, as DNA: TGTGCCAGCAGTTCGCTAGGACAGGCCCAAGAGACCCAGTACTTC. The encoded protein is CASSSLGQAQETQYF.

This clonotype appeared a few times. The chain combines TRBV20-1 with TRBJ2-7, with unresolved D. Trimming cost V 0 bases and J 0 bases, with 9 bases left between them. The CDR3 extends over 14 amino acids. Germline CDR1 DFQATT, CDR2 SNEGSKA (reference sequence). The CDR3 region is CSARDRDTSYEQYF. The CDR3 DNA is TGCAGTGCTAGAGATCGAGATACCTCCTACGAGCAGTACTTC.

The chain is built from TRBV19 and TRBJ2-1, with 8 positions matching TRBD2. CDR1 and CDR2 from the germline V gene are LNHDA and SQIVND (reference sequence). The CDR3 runs 14 residues. Trimming cost V 6 bases and J 7 bases; bases outside gene matches: 8. DNA of the CDR3: TGTGCCAGTAGCAAAGCGGGAGCGGGGAATGAGCAGTTCTTC. Amino acids: CASSKAGAGNEQFF.

With respect to this clonotype: It is likely a read error, because the conserved phenylalanine at the end of the CDR3 is missing. The chain recombines TRBV2 with TRBJ1-1; D gene ambiguous. The length of the CDR3 is 10 residues. V shed 3 bases and J shed 11 bases, with 7 bases lying between them. CDR1 is SNHLY and CDR2 is FYNNEI in the germline V gene. Written as DNA, the CDR3 is TGTGCCAGCAGTGACACGGTGGCTTTCCTT. It is translated as CASSDTVAFL.

The V and J genes are TRBV6-1 and TRBJ1-5; D is perhaps TRBD1 (6 bases). The CDR3 consists of 12 residues. Germline assignment: CDR1 MNHNS and CDR2 SASEGT. V dropped 10 bases and J dropped 7 bases, with 14 bases sitting between them. The CDR3 nucleotides read TGTGCCACGCAACAGGGACGACAGCCCCAGCATTTT. Its protein is CATQQGRQPQHF.

About this clonotype: A much larger clone differs from this one at a single base, so this may be a read error. The chain joins TRBV14 to TRBJ2-1, with D possibly being TRBD1 (5 bases). This CDR3 comprises 16 residues. V was pared by 6 bases and J by 0 bases, with 15 bases between. CDR1 is SGHDN, CDR2 FVKESK, per germline. The CDR3 DNA sequence: TGTGCCAGCAGACGTATAACAGGAAGCTCCTACAATGAGCAGTTCTTC. Its translation is CASRRITGSSYNEQFF.

This clonotype was seen a handful of times. The chain joins TRBV5-1 to TRBJ2-7, with D tentatively TRBD2 (5 bases). The CDR3 runs to 15 residues. Trimming removed 3 bases at V and 7 bases at J, with 20 bases between. Germline V gene sequence: CDR1 SGHRS, CDR2 YFSETQ. Here the CDR3 reads CASSSTIGLSREQYF. CDR3 coding DNA: TGCGCCAGCAGCTCTACAATAGGACTGTCTAGGGAGCAGTACTTC.

In this sample, this clonotype turned up many times. This rearrangement joins TRBV20-1 to TRBJ1-2; D unclear. Trimming took off 2 bases at V and 5 bases at J, with 21 bases between the two ends. The V gene's germline CDR1 is DFQATT and CDR2 SNEGSKA (reference sequence). There are 16 residues in the CDR3. CDR3 sequence reads: CSARPPDDRRGYGYTF. The CDR3 DNA follows: TGCAGTGCTAGACCGCCAGACGACCGACGTGGATATGGCTACACCTTC.

The V and J genes are TRBV5-5 and TRBJ2-7, with D perhaps being TRBD1 or TRBD2 (5 bases each). This CDR3 has 14 amino acids. V was shortened by 4 bases and J by 2 bases, with 13 bases between the two germline ends. Germline CDR1 SGHKS, CDR2 YYEKEE (reference sequence). The CDR3 region is CASSNRDGTYEQYF. For the CDR3, the DNA is TGTGCCAGCAGCAACCGGGACGGTACCTACGAGCAGTACTTC.

This clonotype showed up just once. This may stem from a read error, because a much larger clone lies one nucleotide away. This chain connects TRBV7-9 to TRBJ2-3; D remains unclear. The germline gives CDR1 SEHNR, CDR2 FQNEAQ (reference sequence). This CDR3 is built from 20 residues. The CDR3 sequence is CASSRPTLQQESMVAETQYF. In DNA, the CDR3 is TGTGCCAGCAGCCGACCGACATTGCAGCAGGAGTCAATGGTAGCAGAGACGCAGTATTTT.

This clonotype occurred a few times. This chain uses TRBV2 with TRBJ1-1; no reliable D call. Germline V lookup: CDR1 SNHLY, CDR2 FYNNEI. This CDR3 is built from 15 residues. Trimming took 2 bases from V and 0 from J, leaving 10 bases between them. The chain's CDR3 is CASSESGGVNTEAFF. CDR3 DNA: TGTGCCAGCAGTGAATCGGGAGGCGTGAACACTGAAGCTTTCTTT.

Many counts were recorded for this clonotype. The rearrangement links TRBV20-1 to TRBJ1-5; D remains unclear. The CDR3 is 12 residues long. V was cut by 4 bases and J by 2 bases, with 6 bases left in between. Per the germline V gene, CDR1 is DFQATT and CDR2 is SNEGSKA (reference sequence). The CDR3 region is CSAKPGNQPQHF. The CDR3 bases are TGCAGTGCTAAGCCCGGCAATCAGCCCCAGCATTTT.

This rearrangement joins TRBV11-2 to TRBJ2-2, with D perhaps matching TRBD2 (6 bases). This CDR3 comprises 20 residues. Per germline, CDR1 SGHAT and CDR2 FQNNGV. V was clipped by 5 bases and J by 7 bases, with 32 bases between them. The CDR3 sequence is CASSPIPGRRAGRSGGELFF. The CDR3, as DNA: TGTGCCAGCAGCCCAATCCCGGGACGCCGGGCGGGACGGTCCGGCGGGGAGCTGTTTTTT.

At least ten counts were recorded for this clonotype. CDR3 region: CASSVEGETQYF. As DNA, the CDR3 is TGTGCCAGCAGCGTCGAGGGAGAGACCCAGTACTTC. This chain links TRBV27 with TRBJ2-5; tentatively, D is TRBD2 (5 bases). Germline V gene lookup returns CDR1 MNHEY and CDR2 SMNVEV (reference sequence). V was cut by 6 bases and J by 4 bases, with 9 bases left in between. This CDR3 has 12 residues.